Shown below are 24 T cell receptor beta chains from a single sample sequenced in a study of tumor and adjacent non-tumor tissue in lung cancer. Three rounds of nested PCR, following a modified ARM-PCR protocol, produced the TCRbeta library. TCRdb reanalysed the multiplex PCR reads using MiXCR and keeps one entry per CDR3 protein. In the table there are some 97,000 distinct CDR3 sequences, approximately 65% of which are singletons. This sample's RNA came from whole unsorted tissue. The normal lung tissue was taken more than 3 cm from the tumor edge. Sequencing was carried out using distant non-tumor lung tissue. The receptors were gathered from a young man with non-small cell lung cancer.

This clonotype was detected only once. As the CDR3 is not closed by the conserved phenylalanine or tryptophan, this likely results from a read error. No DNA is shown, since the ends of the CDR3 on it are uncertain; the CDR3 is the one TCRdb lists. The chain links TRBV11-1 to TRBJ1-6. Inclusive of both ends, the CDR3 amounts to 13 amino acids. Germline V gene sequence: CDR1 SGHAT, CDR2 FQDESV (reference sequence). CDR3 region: CASSQDINSPPHL.

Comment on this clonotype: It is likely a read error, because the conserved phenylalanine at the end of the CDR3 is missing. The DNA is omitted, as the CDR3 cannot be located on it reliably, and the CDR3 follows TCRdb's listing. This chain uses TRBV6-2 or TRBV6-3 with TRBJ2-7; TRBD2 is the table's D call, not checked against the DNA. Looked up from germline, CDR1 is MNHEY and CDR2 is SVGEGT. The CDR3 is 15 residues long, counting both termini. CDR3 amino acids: CASIPRLAGSYEQYI.

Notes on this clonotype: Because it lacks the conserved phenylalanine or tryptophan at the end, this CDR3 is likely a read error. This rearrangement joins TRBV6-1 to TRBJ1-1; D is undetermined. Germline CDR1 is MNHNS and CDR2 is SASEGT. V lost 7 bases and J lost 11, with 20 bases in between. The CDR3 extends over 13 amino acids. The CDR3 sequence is CASNFGPRVVAFV. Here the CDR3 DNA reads TGTGCCAGCAATTTCGGGCCTAGGGTCGTTGCTTTCGTT.

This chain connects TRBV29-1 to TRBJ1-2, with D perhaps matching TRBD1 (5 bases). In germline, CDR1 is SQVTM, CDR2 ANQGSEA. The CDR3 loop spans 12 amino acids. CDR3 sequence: CSVKTSGLGYTF. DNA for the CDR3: TGCAGTGTCAAAACTTCAGGGCTCGGCTACACCTTC.

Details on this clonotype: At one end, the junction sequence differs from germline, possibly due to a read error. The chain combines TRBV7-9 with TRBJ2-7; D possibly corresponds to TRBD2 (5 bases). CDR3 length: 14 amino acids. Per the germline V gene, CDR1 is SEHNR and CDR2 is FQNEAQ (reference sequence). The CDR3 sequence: CASSLTDSDYEQYF. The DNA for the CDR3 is TGTGCCAGCAGCCTTACCGACTCAGACTACGAACAGTACTTC.

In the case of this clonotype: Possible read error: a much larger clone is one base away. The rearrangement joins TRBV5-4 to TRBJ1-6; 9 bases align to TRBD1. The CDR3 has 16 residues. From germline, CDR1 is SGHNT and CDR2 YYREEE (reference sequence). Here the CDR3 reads CASSPETGGATPPLLF. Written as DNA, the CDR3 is TGTGCCAGCAGCCCAGAAACAGGGGGCGCAACGCCACCCCTCCTCTTT.

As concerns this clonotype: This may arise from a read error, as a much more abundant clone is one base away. In nucleotides, the CDR3 is TGTGTCAGCAGTGGGTCCGGGACAGGGGTCGCTTTCTTT. Encoded protein: CVSSGSGTGVAFF. The gene calls are TRBV28 and TRBJ1-1, with 10 nucleotides matching TRBD1. Per the germline V gene, CDR1 is MDHEN and CDR2 is SYDVKM. This CDR3 is 13 amino acids long.

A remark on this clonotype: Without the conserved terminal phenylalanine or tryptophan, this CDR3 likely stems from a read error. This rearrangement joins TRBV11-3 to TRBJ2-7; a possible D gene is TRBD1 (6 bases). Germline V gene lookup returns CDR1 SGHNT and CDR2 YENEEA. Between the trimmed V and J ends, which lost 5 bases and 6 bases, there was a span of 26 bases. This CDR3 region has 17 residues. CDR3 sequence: CASSAHRNRDKPREQYH. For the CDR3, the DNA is TGTGCCAGCAGCGCCCACCGAAACCGGGACAAGCCTCGCGAGCAGTACCAC.

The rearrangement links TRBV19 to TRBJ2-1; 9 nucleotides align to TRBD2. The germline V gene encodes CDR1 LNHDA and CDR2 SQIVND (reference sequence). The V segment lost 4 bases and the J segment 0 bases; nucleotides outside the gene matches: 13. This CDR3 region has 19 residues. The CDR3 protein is CASSTRGLAGWSSYNEQFF. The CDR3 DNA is TGTGCCAGTAGTACGAGGGGGCTAGCGGGATGGAGCTCCTACAATGAGCAGTTCTTC. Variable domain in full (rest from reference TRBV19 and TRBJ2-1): DGGITQSPKYLFRKEGQNVTLSCEQNLNHDAMYWYRQDPGQGLRLIYYSQIVNDFQKGDIAEGYSVSREKKESFPLTVTSAQKNPTAFYLCASSTRGLAGWSSYNEQFFGPGTRLTVL.

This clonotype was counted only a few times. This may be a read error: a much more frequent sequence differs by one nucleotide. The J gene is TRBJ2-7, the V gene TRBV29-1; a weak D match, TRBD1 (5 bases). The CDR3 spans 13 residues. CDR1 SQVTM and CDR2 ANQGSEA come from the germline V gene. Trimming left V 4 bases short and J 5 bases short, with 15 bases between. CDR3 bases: TGCAGCGTTGTATTGGGCAGGGCGGACGAGCAGTACTTC. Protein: CSVVLGRADEQYF.

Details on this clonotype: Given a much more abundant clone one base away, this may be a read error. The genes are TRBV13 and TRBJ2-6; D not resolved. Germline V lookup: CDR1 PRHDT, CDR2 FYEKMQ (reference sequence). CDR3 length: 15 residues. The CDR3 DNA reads TGTGCCAGCAGCTTCTACACCTCTGGGGTCAACGTCCTGACTTTC. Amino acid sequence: CASSFYTSGVNVLTF.

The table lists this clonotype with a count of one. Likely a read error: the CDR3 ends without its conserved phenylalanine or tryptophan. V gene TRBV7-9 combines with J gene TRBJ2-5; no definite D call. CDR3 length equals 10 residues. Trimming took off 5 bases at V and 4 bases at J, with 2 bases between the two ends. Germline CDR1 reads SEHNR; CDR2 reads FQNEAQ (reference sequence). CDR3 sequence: CASSRETQYS. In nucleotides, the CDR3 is TGTGCCAGCAGCAGAGAGACCCAGTACTCC.

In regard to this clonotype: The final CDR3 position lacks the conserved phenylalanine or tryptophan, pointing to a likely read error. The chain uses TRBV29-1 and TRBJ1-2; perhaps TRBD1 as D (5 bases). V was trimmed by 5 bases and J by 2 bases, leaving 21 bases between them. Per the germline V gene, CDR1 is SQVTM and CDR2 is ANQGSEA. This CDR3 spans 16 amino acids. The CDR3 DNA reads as TGCAGCGTTCGTGGGACTGGGAGGAGAGAAAACTATGGCTACACCTTA. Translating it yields CSVRGTGRRENYGYTL.

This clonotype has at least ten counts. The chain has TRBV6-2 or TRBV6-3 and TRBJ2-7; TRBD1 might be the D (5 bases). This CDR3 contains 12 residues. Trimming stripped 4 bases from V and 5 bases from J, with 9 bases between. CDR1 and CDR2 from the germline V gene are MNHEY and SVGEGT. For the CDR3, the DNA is TGTGCCAGCAGTTGGCAGGGCGACGAGCAGTACTTC. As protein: CASSWQGDEQYF.

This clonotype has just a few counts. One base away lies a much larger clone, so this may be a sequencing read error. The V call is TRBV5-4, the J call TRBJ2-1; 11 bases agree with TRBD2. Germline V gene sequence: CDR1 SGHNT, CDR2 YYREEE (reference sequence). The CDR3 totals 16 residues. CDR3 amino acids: CVSSSRLAGKVNEQFF. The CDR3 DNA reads TGTGTCAGCAGCTCGAGACTAGCGGGGAAAGTCAATGAGCAGTTCTTC. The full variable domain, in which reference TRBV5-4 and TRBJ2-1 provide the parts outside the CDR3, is ETGVTQSPTHLIKTRGQQVTLRCSSQSGHNTVSWYQQALGQGPQFIFQYYREEENGRGNFPPRFSGLQFPNYSSELNVNALELDDSALYLCVSSSRLAGKVNEQFFGPGTRLTVL.

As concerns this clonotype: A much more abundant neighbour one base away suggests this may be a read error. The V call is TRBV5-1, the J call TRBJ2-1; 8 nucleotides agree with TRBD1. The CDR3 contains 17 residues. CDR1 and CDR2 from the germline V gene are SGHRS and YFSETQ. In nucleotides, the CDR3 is TGCGTCAGCAGCTTGACGATCGACAGGGGCTCCTACAATGAGCAGTTCTTC. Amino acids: CVSSLTIDRGSYNEQFF.

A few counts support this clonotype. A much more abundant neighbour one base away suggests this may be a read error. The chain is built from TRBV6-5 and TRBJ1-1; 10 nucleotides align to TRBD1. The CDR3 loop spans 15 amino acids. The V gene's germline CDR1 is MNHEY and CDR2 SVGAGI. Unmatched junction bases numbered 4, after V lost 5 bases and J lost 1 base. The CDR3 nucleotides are TGTGCCAGCAGTCAGGGACAGGGGACGAACACTGAAGCTTTCTTT. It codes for CASSQGQGTNTEAFF.

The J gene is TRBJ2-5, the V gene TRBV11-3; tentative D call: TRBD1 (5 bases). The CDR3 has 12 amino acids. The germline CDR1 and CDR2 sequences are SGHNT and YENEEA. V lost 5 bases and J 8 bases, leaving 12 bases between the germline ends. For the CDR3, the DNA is TGTGCCAGCAGCCCTATGACAGATACCCAGTACTTC. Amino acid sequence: CASSPMTDTQYF.

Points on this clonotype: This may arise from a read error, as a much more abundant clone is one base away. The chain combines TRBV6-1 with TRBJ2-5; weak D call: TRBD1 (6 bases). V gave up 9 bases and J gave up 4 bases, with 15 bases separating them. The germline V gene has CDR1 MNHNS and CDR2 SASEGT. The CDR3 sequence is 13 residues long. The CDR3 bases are TGTGCCAGTAGGGGGAATTCGATAGAGACCCAGTACTTC. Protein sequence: CASRGNSIETQYF.

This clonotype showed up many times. CDR3 DNA sequence: TGCGCCAGCAGCCAAGATATGGGGAGCAATCAGCCCCAGCATTTT. Translating gives CASSQDMGSNQPQHF. The gene calls are TRBV4-1 and TRBJ1-5; D is uncertain. The V gene lost 0 bases and the J gene lost 1 base, with 7 bases spanning the gap. This CDR3 is 15 amino acids long. Germline-derived CDR1 and CDR2 are MGHRA and YSYEKL.

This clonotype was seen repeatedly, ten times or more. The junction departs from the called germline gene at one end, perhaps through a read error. CDR3 nucleotides: TGCAGTGCCAGAGCAGGGGGTGGGCACTATGGCTACACCTTC. It translates to CSARAGGGHYGYTF. This sequence joins TRBV20-1 and TRBJ1-2; 7 bases are a match to TRBD1. The CDR3 is 14 amino acids. Germline loops: CDR1 DFQATT, CDR2 SNEGSKA (reference sequence).

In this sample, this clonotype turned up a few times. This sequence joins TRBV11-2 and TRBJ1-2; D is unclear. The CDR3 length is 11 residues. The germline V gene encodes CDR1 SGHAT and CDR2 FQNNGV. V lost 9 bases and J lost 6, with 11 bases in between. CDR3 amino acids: CASGRHHGYTF. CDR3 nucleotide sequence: TGTGCCAGTGGGCGGCACCATGGCTACACCTTC.

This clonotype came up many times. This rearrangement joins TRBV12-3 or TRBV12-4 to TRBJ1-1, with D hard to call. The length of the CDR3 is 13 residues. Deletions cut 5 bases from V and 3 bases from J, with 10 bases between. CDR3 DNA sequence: TGTGCCAGCAGTCCCCGTGGGTACACTGAAGCTTTCTTT. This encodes CASSPRGYTEAFF.

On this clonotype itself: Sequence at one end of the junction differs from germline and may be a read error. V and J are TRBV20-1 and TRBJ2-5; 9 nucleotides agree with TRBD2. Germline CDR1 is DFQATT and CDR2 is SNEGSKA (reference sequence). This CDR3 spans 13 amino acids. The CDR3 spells CSAGSGSEEIQYF. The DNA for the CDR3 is TGCAGTGCTGGTAGCGGGAGTGAAGAGATCCAGTACTTC.